These 26 T cell receptor beta chains were all obtained from the same sample, sequenced in a study of blood T cell repertoires in COVID-19. Measured with immunoSEQ multiplex PCR; TCRdb has only the in-frame clones, and not every one. Of around 25,000 clones in the sample, roughly 85% are singletons; the top ten hold approximately 7.7%. Material for sequencing was peripheral blood. The receptor set was obtained from a woman aged 50 to 60 with active COVID-19.

This sequence joins TRBV6-5 and TRBJ1-2, with D possibly being TRBD1 (6 bases). The CDR3 has 14 residues. Germline assignment: CDR1 MNHEY and CDR2 SVGAGI. The ends were cut back, 6 bases at V and 5 bases at J, with 16 bases in the middle. CDR3 protein: CASRALGGRYGYTF. In nucleotides, the CDR3 is TGTGCCAGCAGGGCCTTGGGGGGGCGATATGGCTACACCTTC.

The chain joins TRBV5-1 to TRBJ2-7, with TRBD1 as a possible D gene (6 bases). The CDR3 consists of 15 residues. Germline V gene data show CDR1 as SGHRS and CDR2 as YFSETQ. The ends were cut back, 0 bases at V and 1 base at J, with 11 bases in the middle. The CDR3 reads CASSLDGQSSYEQYF. The CDR3 region has the DNA TGCGCCAGCAGCTTGGATGGACAGTCTTCCTACGAGCAGTACTTC.

The chain combines TRBV29-1 with TRBJ2-1; possibly TRBD1 for D (6 bases). The V gene lost 3 bases and the J gene lost 3 bases, with 12 bases spanning the gap. Germline CDR1 is SQVTM and CDR2 is ANQGSEA. There are 14 residues in the CDR3. This CDR3 reads CSVDRTAYYNEQFF. CDR3 bases: TGCAGCGTTGATAGGACAGCGTACTACAATGAGCAGTTCTTC.

The J gene is TRBJ2-5, the V gene TRBV18, with 9 bases aligning to TRBD2. The ends lost 0 bases at V and 5 bases at J; junction bases unmatched: 7. The V gene's germline CDR1 is KGHSH and CDR2 LQKENI. This CDR3 region has 16 residues. CDR3 loop: CASSPPFAGGPETQYF. CDR3 coding DNA: TGTGCCAGCTCACCACCTTTTGCGGGAGGGCCGGAGACCCAGTACTTC.

This clone was seen a few times. The rearrangement links TRBV12-5 to TRBJ1-6; D unclear. This CDR3 contains 19 residues. The V gene's germline CDR1 is LGHNT and CDR2 FRNRAP. V lost 0 bases and J lost 0, with 15 bases in between. The CDR3 loop reads CASGLVSRTGSSYNSPLHF. Written as DNA, the CDR3 is TGTGCTAGTGGTTTGGTAAGCAGAACTGGGAGCTCCTATAATTCACCCCTCCACTTT.

This sequence joins TRBV6-5 and TRBJ2-2; TRBD1 agrees at 7 bases. J lost 5 bases, V lost 5 bases, and 5 bases had no gene match. Germline V gene lookup returns CDR1 MNHEY and CDR2 SVGAGI. The length of the CDR3 is 14 residues. The CDR3 protein is CASSRDSITGELFF. CDR3 nucleotides: TGTGCCAGCAGTCGGGACAGTATTACCGGGGAGCTGTTTTTT.

V and J are TRBV7-7 and TRBJ2-2; possibly TRBD2 for D (5 bases). In germline, CDR1 is SSHAT, CDR2 FNYEAQ (reference sequence). Deletions cut 8 bases from V and 1 base from J, with 14 bases between. CDR3 length: 15 residues. The CDR3 reads CASQRAGGNTGELFF. DNA of the CDR3: TGTGCCAGCCAACGGGCGGGCGGGAACACCGGGGAGCTGTTTTTT.

Only a few counts were recorded for this clone. The rearrangement links TRBV10-1 to TRBJ1-2; possible D gene TRBD1, 5 bases. In germline, CDR1 is WNHNN, CDR2 SYGVQD (reference sequence). Between the trimmed V and J ends, which lost 6 bases and 8 bases, there was a span of 16 bases. The CDR3 sequence is 13 residues long. CDR3 in amino acids: CASSQSRDRGYTF. In DNA form, the CDR3 reads TGCGCCAGCAGCCAGTCCAGGGATCGGGGCTACACCTTC.

The chain joins TRBV18 to TRBJ1-5, with a tentative D call TRBD1 (5 bases). Germline CDR1 reads KGHSH; CDR2 reads LQKENI. The CDR3 extends over 15 amino acids. V dropped 3 bases and J dropped 4 bases, with 13 bases sitting between them. CDR3 DNA: TGTGCCAGCTCACCCCGGGGGACGGAAAATCAGCCCCAGCATTTT. It specifies CASSPRGTENQPQHF. The full variable domain, its missing parts supplied by reference TRBV18 and TRBJ1-5, is NAGVMQNPRHLVRRRGQEARLRCSPMKGHSHVYWYRQLPEEGLKFMVYLQKENIIDESGMPKERFSAEFPKEGPSILRIQQVVRGDSAAYFCASSPRGTENQPQHFGDGTRLSIL.

This chain connects TRBV21-1 to TRBJ2-1; the DNA was not used to check the table's D call, TRBD1. TRBV21-1 is given as a pseudogene. This CDR3 comprises 16 residues. This chain's CDR3 is CASSNPDRRSYNEQFF. CDR3 DNA sequence: TGTGCCAGCAGCAACCCCGACAGGAGGTCCTACAATGAGCAGTTCTTC.

This chain uses TRBV5-5 with TRBJ2-4, with D possibly TRBD1 on 5 matching bases. The length of the CDR3 is 15 residues. Germline V gene sequence: CDR1 SGHKS, CDR2 YYEKEE (reference sequence). The V gene lost 4 bases and the J gene lost 0 bases, with 11 bases spanning the gap. For the CDR3, the DNA is TGTGCCAGCAGCACACAGGTGCTAGCCAAAAACATTCAGTACTTC. Protein product: CASSTQVLAKNIQYF. Full variable domain (rest looked up from reference TRBV5-5 and TRBJ2-4): DAGVTQSPTHLIKTRGQQVTLRCSPISGHKSVSWYQQVLGQGPQFIFQYYEKEERGRGNFPDRFSARQFPNYSSELNVNALLLGDSALYLCASSTQVLAKNIQYFGAGTRLSVL.

V usage is TRBV18 and J usage is TRBJ1-2; TRBD1 agrees at 7 bases. This CDR3 is built from 15 residues. Germline lookup yields CDR1 KGHSH and CDR2 LQKENI. After removal of 2 bases from V and 5 bases from J, the junction contained 8 bases not matched to a gene. CDR3 amino acids: CASSPLIGGEYGYTF. The CDR3 region has the DNA TGTGCCAGCTCACCATTGATAGGGGGCGAATATGGCTACACCTTC.

This chain links TRBV30 with TRBJ1-3; TRBD1 matches at 9 bases. Germline CDR1 GTSNPN, CDR2 SVGIG (reference sequence). Germline trimming cut 1 base from V and 3 bases from J; bases unmatched to any gene: 4. There are 15 residues in the CDR3. CDR3 sequence: CAWSAGQGYGNTIYF. The CDR3 DNA reads as TGTGCCTGGAGTGCGGGACAGGGTTATGGAAACACCATATATTTT.

The chain joins TRBV6-6 to TRBJ2-1; D is unresolved. V shed 2 bases and J shed 4 bases, with 12 bases lying between them. The CDR3 has 15 amino acids. From germline, CDR1 is MNHNY and CDR2 SVGAGI (reference sequence). This chain's CDR3 is CASSYQEPLYNEQFF. The CDR3 DNA reads TGTGCCAGCAGTTACCAGGAACCCCTTTACAATGAGCAGTTCTTC.

The chain links TRBV13 to TRBJ2-1; 7 bases map to TRBD2. Trimming cost V 3 bases and J 3 bases; bases outside gene matches: 2. Germline-derived CDR1 and CDR2 are PRHDT and FYEKMQ (reference sequence). The CDR3 length is 14 residues. CDR3 DNA: TGTGCCAGCAGCTTTGCGGGAGACTACAATGAGCAGTTCTTC. It translates to CASSFAGDYNEQFF.

The V gene is TRBV30, the J gene TRBJ2-1; TRBD2 matches at 9 bases. After removal of 2 bases from V and 2 bases from J, the junction contained 4 bases not matched to a gene. The germline V gene encodes CDR1 GTSNPN and CDR2 SVGIG (reference sequence). The CDR3 length is 15 residues. The CDR3 DNA reads TGTGCCTGGAGTCCCGGGACTAGCCCCTACAATGAGCAGTTCTTC. Its translation: CAWSPGTSPYNEQFF.

The chain links TRBV30 to TRBJ1-4; D uncertain. Germline lookup yields CDR1 GTSNPN and CDR2 SVGIG (reference sequence). V lost 1 base to trimming and J lost 0 bases, with 15 bases between them. The CDR3 is 17 amino acids. The DNA of the CDR3 is TGTGCCTGGAGTGAACCTGTAGAGGGTGCAACTAATGAAAAACTGTTTTTT. The encoded protein is CAWSEPVEGATNEKLFF.

The V call is TRBV28, the J call TRBJ2-7; 7 bases line up with TRBD2. The CDR3 covers 16 residues. Germline V gene lookup returns CDR1 MDHEN and CDR2 SYDVKM. V dropped 5 bases and J dropped 3; count of bases not matched to a gene: 13. The CDR3 region is CASSRPRTRSRYEQYF. In DNA form, the CDR3 reads TGTGCCAGCAGTCGACCCCGGACTAGAAGCCGCTACGAGCAGTACTTC.

This clone was seen once. J is TRBJ2-7 and V is TRBV5-1; 11 nucleotides match TRBD2. Germline loops: CDR1 SGHRS, CDR2 YFSETQ. There are 15 residues in the CDR3. V was pared by 3 bases and J by 0 bases, with 2 bases of the junction left unmatched. Here the CDR3 reads CASSWTSGLSYEQYF. As DNA, the CDR3 is TGCGCCAGCAGCTGGACTAGCGGGCTCTCCTACGAGCAGTACTTC. Based on the CDR3 plus reference TRBV5-1 and TRBJ2-7, the full variable domain is KAGVTQTPRYLIKTRGQQVTLSCSPISGHRSVSWYQQTPGQGLQFLFEYFSETQRNKGNFPGRFSGRQFSNSRSEMNVSTLELGDSALYLCASSWTSGLSYEQYFGPGTRLTVT.

The chain has TRBV24-1 and TRBJ1-5, with D uncertain. The CDR3 covers 11 residues. V was clipped by 9 bases and J by 4 bases, with 6 bases between them. CDR1 is KGHDR and CDR2 is SFDVKD in the germline V gene. CDR3 protein: CATGRNQPQHF. The CDR3 nucleotides read TGTGCCACCGGGAGAAATCAGCCCCAGCATTTT.

The chain employs TRBV2 and TRBJ2-2, with 11 bases identical to TRBD2. The CDR3 covers 13 residues. J was trimmed by 6 bases and V by 6 bases; bases with no gene match: 0. Germline lookup yields CDR1 SNHLY and CDR2 FYNNEI. The CDR3 nucleotides are TGTGCCAGCAGGACTAGCGGGGCCGGGGAGCTGTTTTTT. It yields the protein CASRTSGAGELFF. Filled out from reference TRBV2 and TRBJ2-2, the complete variable domain reads EPEVTQTPSHQVTQMGQEVILRCVPISNHLYFYWYRQILGQKVEFLVSFYNNEISEKSEIFDDQFSVERPDGSNFTLKIRSTKLEDSAMYFCASRTSGAGELFFGEGSRLTVL.

Here the CDR3 reads CATSRSGRSTDTQYF. CDR3 nucleotides: TGTGCCACCAGCAGAAGCGGGCGTAGCACAGATACGCAGTATTTT. The chain recombines TRBV15 with TRBJ2-3; D is perhaps TRBD2 (6 bases). Trimming pared 2 bases from V and 0 bases from J, leaving 9 bases between. This CDR3 contains 15 residues. The germline V gene encodes CDR1 LNHNV and CDR2 YYDKDF (reference sequence).

The chain has TRBV28 and TRBJ2-7; D possibly corresponds to TRBD2 (6 bases). The CDR3 runs 13 residues. V dropped 1 base and J dropped 3 bases, with 7 bases sitting between them. The germline gives CDR1 MDHEN, CDR2 SYDVKM. CDR3 in DNA: TGTGCCAGCAGTTTATTGGGGGGCTACGAGCAGTACTTC. Its protein is CASSLLGGYEQYF.

The chain couples TRBV11-2 to TRBJ2-3, with D perhaps TRBD2 (5 bases). The CDR3 is made up of 15 amino acids. The germline CDR1 and CDR2 sequences are SGHAT and FQNNGV. V lost 5 bases and J 1 base, leaving 13 bases between the germline ends. The CDR3 region is CASSTYGGGTDTQYF. CDR3 nucleotides: TGTGCCAGCAGCACCTACGGAGGAGGCACAGATACGCAGTATTTT.

This chain links TRBV5-6 with TRBJ2-1, with 8 bases identical to TRBD2. The CDR3 is 13 amino acids. Germline loops: CDR1 SGHDT, CDR2 YYEEEE. The V gene end was trimmed by 0 bases and the J gene end by 8 bases; junction bases not matched to a gene: 1. The CDR3 region is CASSLASGHEQFF. The CDR3 nucleotides are TGTGCCAGCAGCTTGGCTAGCGGGCATGAGCAGTTCTTC.

The V call is TRBV6-5, the J call TRBJ2-5; D is uncertain. The V end was cut by 2 bases, the J end by 5 bases, with 9 bases between. The CDR3 consists of 13 residues. The germline V gene has CDR1 MNHEY and CDR2 SVGAGI. The CDR3 coding sequence is TGTGCCAGCAGTTACACAGTATGGGAGACCCAGTACTTC. Protein product: CASSYTVWETQYF.